This TCR beta chain was found in a study of CD8 T cells in ankylosing spondylitis. The study, taken as a whole, reports: Certain motif variants had earlier been reported in reactive arthritis synovial fluid and blood. Disease-linked clones, CD8+, were relatively rare in peripheral blood. Disease-linked clones were reportedly significantly enriched in matched ankylosing spondylitis synovial fluid. Within ankylosing spondylitis blood, a TCR beta motif made up of eight or nine highly homologous variants appeared to be characteristic.

On this clonotype: Its matching antigen is unknown.

With molecular barcodes, quantitative 5'-RACE was used to make the TCR beta libraries. TCRdb reanalysed the 5' RACE reads using MiXCR and keeps one entry per CDR3 protein. Of 450,000 to 550,000 distinct CDR3 sequences listed, approximately 5.3% are singletons. Sequenced sample: blood, either unsorted or a sorted T cell fraction (not recorded which). This clonotype was obtained from a male donor with ankylosing spondylitis.

CDR3 bases: TGTGCCACCAGCCTGCGGCGGCACTACGAGCAGTACTTC. It specifies CATSLRRHYEQYF. J is TRBJ2-7 and V is TRBV15; D gene uncertain. CDR1 and CDR2 (germline): LNHNV, YYDKDF (reference sequence). This CDR3 is built from 13 residues. Trimming removed 5 bases from V and 3 bases from J, with 11 bases in between.